Following are 5 T cell receptor beta chains from one sample sequenced in a study of early T cells in non-severe SARS-CoV-2 infection. Via MiXCR, TCRdb re-called the 5' RACE reads, giving one row per CDR3 protein. The sample has 25,000 to 30,000 distinct CDR3 sequences, less than 4.5% seen once. Sequenced input: whole blood. These receptors were obtained from an adult who was a healthcare worker with PCR-confirmed SARS-CoV-2 infection or an uninfected control (not recorded which).

At least ten counts were recorded for this clonotype. The chain is built from TRBV28 and TRBJ1-5, with D tentatively TRBD1 (5 bases). The CDR3 consists of 19 residues. Trimming shortened V by 4 bases and J by 2 bases, and 24 bases separated the two germline ends. Germline assignment: CDR1 MDHEN and CDR2 SYDVKM. CDR3 bases: TGTGCCAGCAGTTGGGGCCAGGTAGGAGTGGTGCTAGGCAATCAGCCCCAGCATTTT. It is translated as CASSWGQVGVVLGNQPQHF.

About this clonotype: This may arise from a read error, as a much more abundant clone is one base away. This chain connects TRBV3-2 to TRBJ1-2; TRBD1 is the table's D call, not checked against the DNA. TRBV3-2 is described as a pseudogene. CDR3 length: 14 residues. CDR3 bases: TGTGTCAGCAGCCACACACGGACAGTCTATGGCTACACCTTC. Its protein is CVSSHTRTVYGYTF.

This clonotype was observed many times. The chain recombines TRBV6-2 or TRBV6-3 with TRBJ1-5, with 7 bases matching TRBD1. Germline trimming cut 6 bases from V and 4 bases from J; bases unmatched to any gene: 9. This CDR3 has 15 amino acids. Germline values: CDR1 MNHEY, CDR2 SVGEGT. CDR3 region: CASRSTGAINQPQHF. The CDR3 DNA follows: TGTGCCAGCAGATCCACAGGGGCGATAAATCAGCCCCAGCATTTT.

In its sample, this clonotype was seen many times. This sequence joins TRBV2 and TRBJ1-1, with D possibly TRBD1 on 5 matching bases. CDR1 and CDR2 from the germline V gene are SNHLY and FYNNEI. V lost 10 bases and J 0 bases, leaving 12 bases between the germline ends. The CDR3 sequence is 13 residues long. The CDR3 region is CATDRPMNTEAFF. The CDR3 nucleotides are TGTGCCACTGACAGACCGATGAACACTGAAGCTTTCTTT.

This clonotype was observed at least ten times. This chain links TRBV9 with TRBJ1-2; D possibly corresponds to TRBD1 (6 bases). Germline V CDR1 and CDR2: SGDLS, YYNGEE. V was trimmed by 2 bases and J by 2 bases, leaving 13 bases between them. CDR3 length: 15 amino acids. The CDR3 DNA sequence: TGTGCCAGCAGCGTGGATGGAGGGACAAACTATGGCTACACCTTC. It specifies CASSVDGGTNYGYTF.